This TCR beta chain is from a study of radiotherapy plus CTLA-4 blockade in lung cancer. Study as a whole: Across the patients, objective responses occurred in 18%, and disease control in roughly 33%. Study-wide results and limits: TCR clones originating in tumors grew in number in blood after radiotherapy plus ipilimumab.

As regards this clone: Antigen unknown.

Focal radiation was given together with CTLA-4 blockade (ipilimumab) to patients with chemo-refractory metastatic non-small-cell lung cancer. TCRdb's copy holds only in-frame clones and misses some; the assay was immunoSEQ multiplex PCR. The sample carries 70,000 to 90,000 clones, 60% to 85% recorded once. The V end was cut by 6 bases, the J end by 3 bases, with 9 bases between. This CDR3 contains 12 residues. Germline V CDR1 and CDR2: SQVTM, ANQGSEA. The specimen was peripheral blood, collected from a patient treated with radiotherapy plus ipilimumab. This chain links TRBV29-1 with TRBJ1-5, with D perhaps matching TRBD1 (6 bases). The source of this sequence is a human donor with non-small cell lung cancer whose response to radiotherapy plus ipilimumab could not be evaluated. Some clones in this sample may be carry-over from other donors' samples. The CDR3 spells CSVGDTNQPQHF. In nucleotides, the CDR3 is TGCAGCGTGGGGGACACCAATCAGCCCCAGCATTTT.